The rows below give T cell receptor beta chains drawn from one sample of a study of T-cell reconstitution after alpha-beta-depleted transplantation in children. TCRdb redid the calling of the PCR reads with MiXCR, one entry per CDR3 protein. The sample consists of about 230,000 distinct CDR3 sequences, about 9.2% of them appearing once. Sample: PBMCs from the stem cell graft donor, taken from the stem cell graft. Source of these receptors: a human donor who donated a stem cell graft to a child with acute lymphoblastic leukemia. Both conserved end residues are part of each CDR3. Fields, in order: D gene, V gene, J gene, clone size, CDR3 DNA, CDR3 protein. D genes are given only for firm matches. The listing skips clone size in some rows; elsewhere it reads once, few, many or a size class.

D: NA
V: TRBV18
J: TRBJ2-7
size: few
DNA: TGTGCCAGCTCACCACGTGGGGGGTCGGGAGAGCTGTACGAGCAGTACTTC
CDR3: CASSPRGGSGELYEQYF

D: TRBD2
V: TRBV20-1
J: TRBJ2-2
size: few
DNA: TGCAGTGCTCGGGGACTAGCGGCGTCTTCCGGGGAGCTGTTTTTT
CDR3: CSARGLAASSGELFF

D: NA
V: TRBV5-1
J: TRBJ2-3
size: many
DNA: TGCGCCAGCAGCTTGGAGGGGGTACGGGTTAATTTTGCAGATACGCAGTATTTT
CDR3: CASSLEGVRVNFADTQYF

D: TRBD1
V: TRBV29-1
J: TRBJ1-1
size: many
DNA: TGCAGCGTTGTAGAAGGGGGACAGGGAGAAGCTTTCTTT
CDR3: CSVVEGGQGEAFF

D: NA
V: TRBV29-1
J: TRBJ1-1
size: few
DNA: TGCAGCACAGCCTACTGGGGCACTGAAGCTTTCTTT
CDR3: CSTAYWGTEAFF

D: NA
V: TRBV5-1
J: TRBJ2-2
size: NA
DNA: TGCGCCAGCAGCTTGAACGCCGACAGGCACACCGGGGAGCTGTTTTTT
CDR3: CASSLNADRHTGELFF

D: NA
V: TRBV20-1
J: TRBJ2-7
size: many
DNA: TGCAGTGCTAGAGAACCAGGGGCCTCCTACGAGCAGTACTTC
CDR3: CSAREPGASYEQYF

D: TRBD1
V: TRBV20-1
J: TRBJ1-3
size: many
DNA: TGCAGTGCCGGAGGACAGGCAGTCTCTGGAAACACCATATATTTT
CDR3: CSAGGQAVSGNTIYF

D: TRBD1
V: TRBV2
J: TRBJ1-4
size: NA
DNA: TGTGCCAGCAGCCGCGGGACAGGGAATGAAAAACTGTTTTTT
CDR3: CASSRGTGNEKLFF

D: NA
V: TRBV5-1
J: TRBJ1-1
size: few
DNA: TGCGCCAGCAGCTTCCGGGCACCGAACACTGAAGCTTTCTTT
CDR3: CASSFRAPNTEAFF

D: NA
V: TRBV21-1
J: TRBJ2-2
size: few
DNA: TGTGCCAGCAGCAAAGGGACAGGGGGCCTCACCGGGGAGCTGTTTTTT
CDR3: CASSKGTGGLTGELFF

D: NA
V: TRBV12-3/TRBV12-4
J: TRBJ2-2
size: many
DNA: TGTGCCAGTGGGAACTGGGCCGGGGAGCTGTTTTTT
CDR3: CASGNWAGELFF

D: NA
V: TRBV2
J: TRBJ1-6
size: many
DNA: TGTGCCAGCACTAGGGACGGAAGCTCCTATAATTCACCCCTCCACTTT
CDR3: CASTRDGSSYNSPLHF

D: TRBD1
V: TRBV19
J: TRBJ1-2
size: NA
DNA: TGTGCCAGTAGTCCCACAGGGGGCAGAGGGGGCTACACCTTC
CDR3: CASSPTGGRGGYTF

D: TRBD2
V: TRBV15
J: TRBJ2-3
size: few
DNA: TGTGCCACCAGCAGAGATCCCCCCGTAGCGGGAAGCACAGATACGCAGTATTTT
CDR3: CATSRDPPVAGSTDTQYF

D: TRBD1
V: TRBV11-3
J: TRBJ1-4
size: NA
DNA: TGTGCCAGCAGCGACTCAGGGGGGGATAGTGAAAAACTGTTTTTT
CDR3: CASSDSGGDSEKLFF

D: TRBD1
V: TRBV11-2
J: TRBJ1-1
size: few
DNA: TGTGCCAGCAGCCTCCAGTCAGGAGGACAGGGACGCACTGAAGCTTTCTTT
CDR3: CASSLQSGGQGRTEAFF

D: TRBD1
V: TRBV27
J: TRBJ1-1
size: many
DNA: TGTGCCAGCAGCGACAGGGATGGGGAGAACACTGAAGCTTTCTTT
CDR3: CASSDRDGENTEAFF

D: NA
V: TRBV6-1
J: TRBJ1-1
size: many
DNA: TGTGCCAGCAGCCTCCAACTTATGAACACTGAAGCTTTCTTT
CDR3: CASSLQLMNTEAFF

D: TRBD2
V: TRBV5-1
J: TRBJ2-1
size: many
DNA: TGCGCCAGCAGTAGCGGGGGGGCTGACAATGAGCAGTTCTTC
CDR3: CASSSGGADNEQFF

D: TRBD1
V: TRBV7-9
J: TRBJ1-2
size: few
DNA: TGTGCCAGCAGCTTAGCGATGGGACAGAACTATGGCTACACCTTC
CDR3: CASSLAMGQNYGYTF

D: NA
V: TRBV6-1
J: TRBJ2-1
size: few
DNA: TGTGCCAGCAACCTGAGGGACTCGCGTACTGAGCAGTTCTTC
CDR3: CASNLRDSRTEQFF

D: NA
V: TRBV27
J: TRBJ1-4
size: many
DNA: TGTGCCAGCAGCCTCAACGGCGGAAAACTGTTTTTT
CDR3: CASSLNGGKLFF

D: NA
V: TRBV20-1
J: TRBJ2-5
size: many
DNA: TGCAGTGCTAGTCCCATGGAGACCCAGTACTTC
CDR3: CSASPMETQYF